This T cell receptor beta chain derives from a study of beta chain features in type 1 diabetes. The sequenced template was cDNA made from the entire isolated RNA. Sequenced by immunoSEQ multiplex PCR; TCRdb stores in-frame clones only, minus some. The sample shows more than 20,000 clones, 60% to 80% of them seen only once. This CDR3 is built from 13 residues. Germline V CDR1 and CDR2: SGHDN, FVKESK. V was cut by 4 bases and J by 7 bases, with 10 bases left in between. Via the markers CD45RO/CCR7/CD25/CD127/CD95/CD27, stem cell-like memory, regulatory, central memory and naive CD4+ cells were sorted. Sequenced material: Tregs from blood. The receptor's source is a woman in her 40s in good health. V and J are TRBV14 and TRBJ1-4; D unclear. CDR3 residues: CASSRTGREKLFF. The CDR3 DNA is TGTGCCAGCAGCCGGACTGGGCGTGAAAAACTGTTTTTT.